These T cell receptor beta chains were read from a single sample in a study of beta chain features in type 1 diabetes. The table came from immunoSEQ multiplex PCR; TCRdb's copy has only in-frame clones and leaves some out. This sample has roughly 42,000 clones, with about 50% found just once. Specimen: stem cell memory CD4+ T cells from blood. Source of these receptors: a woman under 40 in good health. Each CDR3 is given with its conserved first and last residue. Fields, in order: V gene, J gene, CDR3 protein.

v_gene: TRBV5-4; j_gene: TRBJ1-2; CDR3aa: CASSSAITGNYGYTF
v_gene: TRBV7-2; j_gene: TRBJ2-3; CDR3aa: CASKPQGGSTDTQYF
v_gene: TRBV30; j_gene: TRBJ2-3; CDR3aa: CAWTGQGVSDTQYF
v_gene: TRBV7-8; j_gene: TRBJ1-2; CDR3aa: CASSRDRVGYGYTF
v_gene: TRBV28; j_gene: TRBJ2-7; CDR3aa: CASIAGSTYEQYF
v_gene: TRBV9; j_gene: TRBJ1-3; CDR3aa: CASSPSGQGAFGNTIYF
v_gene: TRBV29-1; j_gene: TRBJ2-1; CDR3aa: CSVGAGTSGYNEQFF
v_gene: TRBV7-9; j_gene: TRBJ2-7; CDR3aa: CASSPSERGVYEQYF
v_gene: TRBV9; j_gene: TRBJ1-6; CDR3aa: CASSVDSLGSPLHF
v_gene: TRBV5-4; j_gene: TRBJ2-1; CDR3aa: CASSPGGTSGYNEQFF
v_gene: TRBV18; j_gene: TRBJ2-1; CDR3aa: CASSAQRDRGSNEQFF
v_gene: TRBV4-1; j_gene: TRBJ2-1; CDR3aa: CASSRRTSGTYNEQFF
v_gene: TRBV9; j_gene: TRBJ2-2; CDR3aa: CASSVAGAGDNTGELFF
v_gene: TRBV4-2; j_gene: TRBJ2-7; CDR3aa: CASSQRGGGPYEQYF
v_gene: TRBV29-1; j_gene: TRBJ2-5; CDR3aa: CSVEGREGYQETQYF
v_gene: TRBV14; j_gene: TRBJ2-2; CDR3aa: CASSQARSTGELFF
v_gene: TRBV19; j_gene: TRBJ2-7; CDR3aa: CASSIGQGVHEQYF
v_gene: TRBV7-3; j_gene: TRBJ2-1; CDR3aa: CASRQGEDEQFF
v_gene: TRBV18; j_gene: TRBJ2-3; CDR3aa: CASSGYTQYF
v_gene: TRBV15; j_gene: TRBJ2-3; CDR3aa: CATSRAPAGGLDTQYF
v_gene: TRBV7-2; j_gene: TRBJ2-5; CDR3aa: CASVNRGGQETQYF
v_gene: TRBV25-1; j_gene: TRBJ1-1; CDR3aa: CASSPFRTGTNTEAFF
v_gene: TRBV7-2; j_gene: TRBJ1-1; CDR3aa: CASSFYWTGRNTEAFF
v_gene: TRBV5-1; j_gene: TRBJ2-1; CDR3aa: CASSSLGLSSYNEQFF
v_gene: TRBV7-9; j_gene: TRBJ1-2; CDR3aa: CASSLVGQNGYTF
v_gene: TRBV9; j_gene: TRBJ1-1; CDR3aa: CASSVAGNTEAFF
v_gene: TRBV4-2; j_gene: TRBJ2-5; CDR3aa: CASSQAFGTGGLETQYF
v_gene: TRBV9; j_gene: TRBJ2-1; CDR3aa: CASSVGVSHNEQFF
v_gene: TRBV29-1; j_gene: TRBJ1-2; CDR3aa: CSVEGQGGVSGYTF
v_gene: TRBV18; j_gene: TRBJ2-1; CDR3aa: CASSPAGGPYNEQFF
v_gene: TRBV2; j_gene: TRBJ2-5; CDR3aa: CASSDASTGQETQYF
v_gene: TRBV19; j_gene: TRBJ2-7; CDR3aa: CASSLGTGGAYEQYF
v_gene: TRBV6-4; j_gene: TRBJ1-3; CDR3aa: CASSDSRVPPRGNTIYF
v_gene: TRBV28; j_gene: TRBJ2-1; CDR3aa: CASSPTGVNEQFF
v_gene: TRBV7-8; j_gene: TRBJ1-1; CDR3aa: CASSPTTGGPNTEAFF
v_gene: TRBV28; j_gene: TRBJ1-2; CDR3aa: CASSTGTGGFGYTF
v_gene: TRBV18; j_gene: TRBJ2-5; CDR3aa: CASSPPVRETQYF
v_gene: TRBV14; j_gene: TRBJ2-3; CDR3aa: CASSHPGQGVTDTQYF
v_gene: TRBV2; j_gene: TRBJ2-2; CDR3aa: CASSLGMTGNTGELFF
v_gene: TRBV29-1; j_gene: TRBJ2-5; CDR3aa: CSVADWRGETQYF
v_gene: TRBV25-1; j_gene: TRBJ2-5; CDR3aa: CASCPGGASPQETQYF
v_gene: TRBV7-9; j_gene: TRBJ2-5; CDR3aa: CASSNPDRAQETQYF
v_gene: TRBV2; j_gene: TRBJ1-5; CDR3aa: CASSQDGITNQPQHF
v_gene: TRBV21-1; j_gene: TRBJ2-3; CDR3aa: CASPCAGTSGRPDTQYF
v_gene: TRBV11-3; j_gene: TRBJ2-1; CDR3aa: CASSLNGGGNYNEQFF
v_gene: TRBV19; j_gene: TRBJ2-5; CDR3aa: CASTERRGQETQYF
v_gene: TRBV4-3; j_gene: TRBJ1-2; CDR3aa: CASSPVGQFLYGYTF
v_gene: TRBV29-1; j_gene: TRBJ1-1; CDR3aa: CSVGRGIPEAFF
v_gene: TRBV28; j_gene: -; CDR3aa: CASSRDRGVYEQYF
v_gene: TRBV7-2; j_gene: TRBJ2-3; CDR3aa: CASSLTSGRTTDTQYF
v_gene: TRBV2; j_gene: TRBJ1-4; CDR3aa: CASSKQEKLFF